This TCR beta chain came from a study of cytomegalovirus exposure and HLA in healthy donors. Notes on the study in general: Earlier results showed most TCR beta V segments being productive about 90% or about 30% of the time. In a later analysis, at a false discovery rate of 0.05, about 16,000 TCR beta sequences matched HLA alleles. Confirmation was obtained in vitro that a few CMV-associated chains are specific for CMV antigens.

Remarks on this clone: Its target is unknown.

Looked up from germline, CDR1 is MGHDK and CDR2 is SYGVNS. This CDR3 comprises 13 residues. With 5 bases clipped from V and 9 bases from J, the junction kept 5 bases outside the gene matches. This PCR relied on a set of 60 Vbeta primers and 13 Jbeta primers. Source study methods: Unique TCR beta chains totaled about 73 million in a later count, with roughly 10 million of them shared. Here immunoSEQ multiplex PCR was the method, and the copy in TCRdb shows in-frame clones only, minus some. That table is the source of V, J and clone size, and D and trimming were worked out from the DNA. This repertoire includes 200,000 to 250,000 clones.

Sequenced material: PBMCs. The receptor's source is a girl under 10 years old in good health and CMV-seropositive. The rearrangement links TRBV25-1 to TRBJ2-5; 11 bases match TRBD2. The CDR3: CASSLAGGRSQYF. The CDR3 bases are TGTGCCAGCAGTCTAGCGGGAGGTCGTTCCCAGTACTTC.